These 21 T cell receptor beta chains were sequenced from one sample in a study of T cell repertoires in cytomegalovirus infection. TCRdb called the reads again in MiXCR, with one record for every CDR3 protein. This sample carries fewer than 550,000 distinct CDR3 sequences, 30% to 40% of them seen once, and the ten largest clones take roughly 13%. Material for sequencing was PBMCs. Every receptor here comes from a human donor in good health (CMV status not recorded). Some clones in this sample may be carry-over from other donors' samples.

The chain employs TRBV4-2 and TRBJ2-1; the D gene is possibly TRBD1 (7 bases). The CDR3 consists of 17 residues. Germline V lookup: CDR1 LGHNA, CDR2 YNFKEQ. Trimming shortened V by 0 bases and J by 4 bases, and 16 bases separated the two germline ends. The CDR3 is CASSQDPSRGAYNEQFF. The CDR3 DNA reads as TGTGCCAGCAGCCAAGATCCTAGCAGGGGGGCGTACAATGAGCAGTTCTTC.

CDR3 region: CASSLGGGDDTQYF. The CDR3 nucleotides read TGTGCCAGCAGTTTAGGCGGGGGGGATGATACGCAGTATTTT. This chain joins TRBV28 and TRBJ2-3; 9 bases map to TRBD2. CDR1 is MDHEN and CDR2 is SYDVKM in the germline V gene. V lost 2 bases to trimming and J lost 6 bases; unmatched junction nucleotides: 3. The CDR3 sequence is 14 residues long. Looking up the rest from reference TRBV28 and TRBJ2-3 gives the full variable domain: DVKVTQSSRYLVKRTGEKVFLECVQDMDHENMFWYRQDPGLGLRLIYFSYDVKMKEKGDIPEGYSVSREKKERFSLILESASTNQTSMYLCASSLGGGDDTQYFGPGTRLTVL.

The table lists this clonotype with many counts. The gene calls are TRBV7-6 and TRBJ2-5; D unclear. V shed 5 bases and J shed 5 bases, with 15 bases lying between them. There are 14 residues in the CDR3. Germline-derived CDR1 and CDR2 are SGHVS and FNYEAQ. In DNA form, the CDR3 reads TGTGCCAGCAGCCCCAGTAGGGTCGGGGAGACCCAGTACTTC. The encoded protein is CASSPSRVGETQYF.

This sequence joins TRBV7-9 and TRBJ1-2, with D maybe TRBD1 (5 bases). This CDR3 spans 14 amino acids. CDR1 and CDR2 (germline): SEHNR, FQNEAQ (reference sequence). V was clipped by 2 bases and J by 0 bases, with 7 bases between them. CDR3 in amino acids: CASSLMDTNYGYTF. The CDR3 bases are TGTGCCAGCAGCTTAATGGACACTAACTATGGCTACACCTTC.

V gene TRBV28 combines with J gene TRBJ1-4; maybe TRBD1 (5 bases). Trimming took 5 bases from V and 6 from J, leaving 19 bases between them. There are 16 residues in the CDR3. The V gene's germline CDR1 is MDHEN and CDR2 SYDVKM. CDR3 loop: CASSESGAVNYEKLFF. CDR3 DNA: TGTGCCAGCAGTGAATCCGGGGCAGTGAATTATGAAAAACTGTTTTTT.

This clonotype was seen more than once but under ten times. CDR3 DNA sequence: TGTGCCAGTAGAAACGGGGGGGACCGATATGGCTACACCTTC. It is translated as CASRNGGDRYGYTF. This chain uses TRBV19 with TRBJ1-2, with D maybe TRBD1 (5 bases). Germline CDR1 reads LNHDA; CDR2 reads SQIVND (reference sequence). The CDR3 is 14 amino acids. Trimming left V 6 bases short and J 5 bases short, with 16 bases between.

The J gene is TRBJ1-1, the V gene TRBV14; TRBD1 matches 7 bases. V was clipped by 4 bases and J by 1 base; unmatched bases: 6. Germline V gene data show CDR1 as SGHDN and CDR2 as FVKESK. There are 15 residues in the CDR3. CDR3 DNA sequence: TGTGCCAGCAGCCGGGACAGACGATCGAACACTGAAGCTTTCTTT. Translated, it gives CASSRDRRSNTEAFF. Supplemented by reference TRBV14 and TRBJ1-1, the full variable domain reads EAGVTQFPSHSVIEKGQTVTLRCDPISGHDNLYWYRRVMGKEIKFLLHFVKESKQDESGMPNNRFLAERTGGTYSTLKVQPAELEDSGVYFCASSRDRRSNTEAFFGQGTRLTVV.

This sequence joins TRBV4-2 and TRBJ2-1, with TRBD2 matching 8 bases. The CDR3 loop spans 16 amino acids. Germline V gene lookup returns CDR1 LGHNA and CDR2 YNFKEQ. With 0 bases clipped from V and 4 bases from J, the junction kept 5 bases outside the gene matches. For the CDR3, the DNA is TGTGCCAGCAGCCAAGAACCAGCGGGGGAATACAATGAGCAGTTCTTC. Translating gives CASSQEPAGEYNEQFF.

This clonotype was found a few times. This sequence joins TRBV28 and TRBJ2-7; 8 nucleotides line up with TRBD1. The CDR3 sequence is 15 residues long. V lost 7 bases to trimming and J lost 3 bases; unmatched junction nucleotides: 11. CDR1 and CDR2 from the germline V gene are MDHEN and SYDVKM. The CDR3 DNA sequence: TGTGCCAGCACAAAATGGGACAGGCCCTTCTACGAGCAGTACTTC. Translation: CASTKWDRPFYEQYF. Full variable domain (remainder filled in from reference TRBV28 and TRBJ2-7): DVKVTQSSRYLVKRTGEKVFLECVQDMDHENMFWYRQDPGLGLRLIYFSYDVKMKEKGDIPEGYSVSREKKERFSLILESASTNQTSMYLCASTKWDRPFYEQYFGPGTRLTVT.

Worth noting for this clonotype: A read error is the likely source, as a far larger clone sits one nucleotide away. V gene TRBV7-2 combines with J gene TRBJ2-5, with unresolved D. There are 11 residues in the CDR3. In germline, CDR1 is SGHTA, CDR2 FQGNSA. CDR3 coding DNA: TGTGCCAGCAGCTTAGCCGAGACCCCGTACTTC. The encoded protein is CASSLAETPYF.

The chain couples TRBV25-1 to TRBJ2-4; D remains ambiguous. The CDR3 contains 15 residues. CDR1 and CDR2 from the germline V gene are MGHDK and SYGVNS. V was shortened by 6 bases and J by 0 bases, with 12 bases between the two germline ends. The CDR3 here is CASSKHGVAKNIQYF. CDR3 bases: TGTGCCAGCAGCAAACATGGGGTAGCCAAAAACATTCAGTACTTC.

The chain combines TRBV12-3 or TRBV12-4 with TRBJ2-5; 8 bases match TRBD2. The CDR3 length is 14 residues. With V trimmed by 7 bases and J by 4 bases, 8 bases remained unmatched. DNA of the CDR3: TGTGCCAGCACCCGGGGGGGGGGCGGAGAGACCCAGTACTTC. Its translation is CASTRGGGGETQYF.

This chain's CDR3 is CASGTRGRADTQYF. The CDR3 DNA is TGTGCCAGCGGCACTAGAGGAAGGGCAGATACGCAGTATTTT. The gene calls are TRBV7-6 and TRBJ2-3; D might be TRBD2 (5 bases). With 8 bases removed from V and 4 bases from J, the gap between germline ends came to 16 bases. This CDR3 is 14 amino acids long. Germline CDR1 is SGHVS and CDR2 is FNYEAQ. Full variable domain (outside the CDR3, taken from reference TRBV7-6 and TRBJ2-3): GAGVSQSPRYKVTKRGQDVALRCDPISGHVSLYWYRQALGQGPEFLTYFNYEAQQDKSGLPNDRFSAERPEGSISTLTIQRTEQRDSAMYRCASGTRGRADTQYFGPGTRLTVL.

CDR3 in DNA: TGCAGTGCTAGAGTCAGGGGGGGGCCCATTAGGACGCAGTATTTT. It codes for CSARVRGGPIRTQYF. V and J are TRBV20-1 and TRBJ2-3; either TRBD1 or TRBD2 may fit D (7 bases each). V lost 1 base to trimming and J lost 9 bases, with 20 bases between them. CDR1 and CDR2 (germline): DFQATT, SNEGSKA (reference sequence). This CDR3 region has 15 residues.

CDR3 sequence (DNA): TGTGCCAGCATCCGAGGGGGGCGAGGCGAAAAACTGTTTTTT. Translating gives CASIRGGRGEKLFF. The chain has TRBV12-3 or TRBV12-4 and TRBJ1-4; maybe TRBD1 (6 bases). Trimming took 7 bases from V and 8 from J, leaving 17 bases between them. This CDR3 is built from 14 residues.

The sample holds a few counts of this clonotype. The rearrangement links TRBV3-1 to TRBJ1-4, with D uncertain. This CDR3 has 15 amino acids. Trimming stripped 3 bases from V and 0 bases from J, with 8 bases between. From germline, CDR1 is LGHDT and CDR2 YNNKEL (reference sequence). The chain's CDR3 is CASSQSRTTNEKLFF. Here the CDR3 DNA reads TGTGCCAGCAGCCAGAGCCGCACAACTAATGAAAAACTGTTTTTT.

This chain connects TRBV5-1 to TRBJ1-4; D is uncertain. The CDR3 has 16 amino acids. Germline loops: CDR1 SGHRS, CDR2 YFSETQ. The germline V and J ends were trimmed by 0 bases and 4 bases, with 13 bases remaining between them. Here the CDR3 DNA reads TGCGCCAGCAGCTTGGAAGGAACGCCGATTAATGAAAAACTGTTTTTT. Translation gives CASSLEGTPINEKLFF.

Turning to this clonotype: A read error may produce the germline difference seen at one junction end. The rearrangement uses TRBV14 and TRBJ2-7; D is undetermined. This CDR3 has 12 amino acids. Germline-derived CDR1 and CDR2 are SGHDN and FVKESK. CDR3 in DNA: TGTGCCAGCAGCCACGGCGGCCTCGAGCATTACTTC. Translation gives CASSHGGLEHYF.

This clonotype has just a few counts. The V gene is TRBV6-2 or TRBV6-3, the J gene TRBJ2-1; TRBD2 might be the D (5 bases). The V gene's germline CDR1 is MNHEY and CDR2 SVGEGT. The CDR3 sequence is 13 residues long. V lost 3 bases and J lost 6, with 9 bases in between. For the CDR3, the DNA is TGTGCCAGCAGTTATGGGAGCTTCAATGAGCAGTTCTTC. Protein product: CASSYGSFNEQFF.

The chain carries TRBV6-6 and TRBJ2-3; D gene uncertain. Trimming left V 0 bases short and J 0 bases short, with 13 bases between. Per the germline V gene, CDR1 is MNHNY and CDR2 is SVGAGI (reference sequence). The CDR3 is 17 amino acids. CDR3 DNA: TGTGCCAGCAGTTACTCGATGCCCCCTGCTAGCACAGATACGCAGTATTTT. Protein product: CASSYSMPPASTDTQYF.

This chain links TRBV12-3 or TRBV12-4 with TRBJ1-1, with 7 bases lining up with TRBD1. V lost 5 bases and J lost 4; bases outside the gene matches: 7. The CDR3 totals 14 residues. The DNA of the CDR3 is TGTGCCAGCAGTGGACAGGCGGAGAGCACTGAAGCTTTCTTT. As protein: CASSGQAESTEAFF.